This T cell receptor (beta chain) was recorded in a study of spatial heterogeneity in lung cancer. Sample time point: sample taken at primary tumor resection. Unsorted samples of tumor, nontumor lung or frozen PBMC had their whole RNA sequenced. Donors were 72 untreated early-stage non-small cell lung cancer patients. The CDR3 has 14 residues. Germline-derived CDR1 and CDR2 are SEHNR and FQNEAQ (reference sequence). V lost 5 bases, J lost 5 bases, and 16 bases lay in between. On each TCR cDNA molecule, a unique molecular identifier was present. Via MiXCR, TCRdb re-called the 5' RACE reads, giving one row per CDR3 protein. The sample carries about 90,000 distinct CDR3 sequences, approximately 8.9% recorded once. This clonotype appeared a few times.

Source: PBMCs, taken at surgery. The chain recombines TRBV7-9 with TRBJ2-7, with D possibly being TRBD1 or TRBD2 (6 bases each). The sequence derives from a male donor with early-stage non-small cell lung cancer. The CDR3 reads CASSPDLGGHEQYF. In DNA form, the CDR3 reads TGTGCCAGCAGCCCTGATCTGGGGGGCCACGAGCAGTACTTC.